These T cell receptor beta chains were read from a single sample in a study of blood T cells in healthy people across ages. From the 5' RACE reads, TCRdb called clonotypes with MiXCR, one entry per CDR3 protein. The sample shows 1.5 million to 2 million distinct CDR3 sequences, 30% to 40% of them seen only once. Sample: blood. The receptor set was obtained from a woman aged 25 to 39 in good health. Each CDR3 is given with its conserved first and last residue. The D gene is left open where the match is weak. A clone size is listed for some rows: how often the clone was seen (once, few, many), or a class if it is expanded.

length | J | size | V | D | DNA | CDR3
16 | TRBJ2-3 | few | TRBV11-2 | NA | TGTGCCAGCAGCTCGCATCTAGGGGTTTACACAGATACGCAGTATTTT | CASSSHLGVYTDTQYF
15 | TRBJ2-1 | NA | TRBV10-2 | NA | TGCGCCAGCAGTGTGGCCAAGGGTTGGGACAATGAGCAGTTCTTC | CASSVAKGWDNEQFF
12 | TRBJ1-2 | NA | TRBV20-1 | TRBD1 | TGCAGTGCTAGATGGACAGGATATGGCTACACCTTC | CSARWTGYGYTF
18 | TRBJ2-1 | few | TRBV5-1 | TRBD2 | TGCGCCAGCAGCCTGGGACTAGCGGGGGGCTACGTCTACAATGAGCAGTTCTTC | CASSLGLAGGYVYNEQFF
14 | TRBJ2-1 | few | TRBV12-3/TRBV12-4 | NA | TGTGCCAGCAGGACCCGACTGGAGGCGGGTGAGCAGTTCTTC | CASRTRLEAGEQFF
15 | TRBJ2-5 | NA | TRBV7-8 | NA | TGTGCCAGCAGCTTAGGATACCGACGGCAAGAGACCCAGTACTTC | CASSLGYRRQETQYF
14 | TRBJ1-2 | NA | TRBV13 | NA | TGTGCCAGCAGCTTAGCAGGGGCTTATTATGGCTACACCTTC | CASSLAGAYYGYTF
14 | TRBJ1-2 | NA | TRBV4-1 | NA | TGCGCCAGCAGCCAAGTAGGGACCGACTATGGCCACACCTTC | CASSQVGTDYGHTF
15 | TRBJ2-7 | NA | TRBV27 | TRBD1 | TGTGCCAGCTCCACCCAGGGACAGGGTTACTACGAGCAGTACTTC | CASSTQGQGYYEQYF
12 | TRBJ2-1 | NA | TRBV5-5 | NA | TGTGCCAGCACCTATACCTACAATGAGCAGTTCTTC | CASTYTYNEQFF
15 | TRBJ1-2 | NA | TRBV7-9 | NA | TGTGCCAGCAGCCGTCCCGGGGAGCGGATAGATGGCTACACCTTC | CASSRPGERIDGYTF
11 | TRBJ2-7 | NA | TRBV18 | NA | TGTGCCAGCTCGGCGAGGGGGGAGCAGTACTTC | CASSARGEQYF
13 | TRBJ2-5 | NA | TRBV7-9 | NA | TGTGCCAGCAGGCCAGGGTCGGCAGAGACCCAGTACTTC | CASRPGSAETQYF
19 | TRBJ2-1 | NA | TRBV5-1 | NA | TGCGCCAGCAGCTTGGAAGGGCCCCTCCCATTCAGGTCCTACAATGAGCAGTTCTTC | CASSLEGPLPFRSYNEQFF
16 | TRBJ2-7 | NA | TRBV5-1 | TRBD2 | TGCGCCAACAGCCTGAATGCGGGAGGGCCCTCTGCAAACCCGTACTTC | CANSLNAGGPSANPYF
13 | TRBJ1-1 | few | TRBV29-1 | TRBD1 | TGCAGCGTTGTCCGGGACAGGGGCACTGAAGCTTTCTTT | CSVVRDRGTEAFF
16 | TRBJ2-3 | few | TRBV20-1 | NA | TGCAGTGTTAGAGCCCTCCCAAGAGGGGCTGGAGATACGCAGTATTTT | CSVRALPRGAGDTQYF
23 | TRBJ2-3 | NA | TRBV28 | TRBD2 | TGTGCCAGCAGTCTTTATTTGCCGACAGAGTTGGCGGGAGAGGCAGAGAGCACAGATACGCAGTATTTT | CASSLYLPTELAGEAESTDTQYF
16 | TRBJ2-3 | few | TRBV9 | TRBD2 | TGTGCCAGCAGCGTAGAGCTAGCGGGAGCGCAAGATACGCAGTATTTT | CASSVELAGAQDTQYF
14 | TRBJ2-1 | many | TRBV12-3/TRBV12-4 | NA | TGTGCCATTGGGGGGGGGCCTAGCTACAATGAGCAGTTCTTC | CAIGGGPSYNEQFF
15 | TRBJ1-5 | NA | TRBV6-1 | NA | TGTGCCAGCAGTGATTCCATTTGGAGCAATCAGCCCCAGCATTTT | CASSDSIWSNQPQHF
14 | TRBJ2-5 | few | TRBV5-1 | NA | TGCGCCAGCGGCTTGGGAGAAACGCGGGAGACCCAGTACTTC | CASGLGETRETQYF
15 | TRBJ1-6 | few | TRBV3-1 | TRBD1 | TGTGCCACCACTCTCGGGTCGGGACAGAATTCACCCCTCCACTTT | CATTLGSGQNSPLHF
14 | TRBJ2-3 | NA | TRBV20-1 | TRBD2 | TGCAGTGCTAAGCCTAGCGGCATCACAGATATGCAGTATTTT | CSAKPSGITDMQYF
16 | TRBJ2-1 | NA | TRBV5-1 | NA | TGCGCCAGCAGCTTGAAAGCGAGCGGCCCTCGGGGTGAGCAGTTCTTC | CASSLKASGPRGEQFF
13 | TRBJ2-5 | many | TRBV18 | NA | TGTGCCAGCAGCCCTAGACAGCAAGAGACCCAGTACTTC | CASSPRQQETQYF
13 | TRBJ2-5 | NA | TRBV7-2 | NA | TGTGCCAGCAGCCTGACCCTCCGGGAGACCCAGTACTTC | CASSLTLRETQYF
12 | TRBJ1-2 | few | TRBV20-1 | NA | TGCAGTGCTGGTGGGCCTGAGGCTGGCTACACCTTC | CSAGGPEAGYTF
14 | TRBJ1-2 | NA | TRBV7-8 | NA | TGTGCCAGCAGACCGGACGGGTTCGGCTATGGCTACACCTTC | CASRPDGFGYGYTF
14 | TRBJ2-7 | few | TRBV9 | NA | TGTGCCAGCAGCACCAGAGGAGCCAGCTACGAGCAGTACTTC | CASSTRGASYEQYF
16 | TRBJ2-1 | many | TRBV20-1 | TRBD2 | TGCAGTGCCTTGAACCCTAGCGGGGGCCAATACAATGAGCAGTTCTTC | CSALNPSGGQYNEQFF
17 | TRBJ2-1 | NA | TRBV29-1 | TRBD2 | TGCAGCGTTGCGGCTAGCGGGTTTGTTAGGTTCTACAATGAGCAGTTCTTC | CSVAASGFVRFYNEQFF
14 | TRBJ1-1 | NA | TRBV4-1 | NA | TGCGCCAGCGGCCAAGTTTGGGTCGCAGATGAAGCTTTCTTT | CASGQVWVADEAFF
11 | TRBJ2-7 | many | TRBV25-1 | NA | TGTGCCAGCAGTGGCAGGGACGAGCAGTACTTC | CASSGRDEQYF
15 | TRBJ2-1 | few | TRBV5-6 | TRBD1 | TGTGCCAGCAGCTTGGACAGGGGGAATTACAATGAGCAGTTCTTC | CASSLDRGNYNEQFF
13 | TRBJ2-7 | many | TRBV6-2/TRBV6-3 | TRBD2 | TGTGCCAGCGGGAGCGGGATTTCCTACGAGCAGTACTTC | CASGSGISYEQYF
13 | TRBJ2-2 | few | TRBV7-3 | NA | TGTGCCAGCAGCCCGCAGGCGCCCGGGGAGCTGTTTTTT | CASSPQAPGELFF
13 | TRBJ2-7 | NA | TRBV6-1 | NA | TGTGCCAGCAACTCCCCGACGGTTTACGAGCAGTACTTC | CASNSPTVYEQYF
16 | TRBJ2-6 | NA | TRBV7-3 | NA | TGTGCCAGCAGCTTAAACCCCGGTTCTGGGGCCAACGTCCTGACTTTC | CASSLNPGSGANVLTF
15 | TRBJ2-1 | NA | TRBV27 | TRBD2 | TGTGCCAGCAGTTTCGGGACTAGCGGAAACAATGAGCAGTTCTTC | CASSFGTSGNNEQFF
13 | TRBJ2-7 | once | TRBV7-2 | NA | TGTGCCAGCAGCTTCCAGACAGTCTACGAGCAGTACTTC | CASSFQTVYEQYF
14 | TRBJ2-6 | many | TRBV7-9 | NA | TGCGCCAGCAGCCTAGTCTCTGGGGCCAACGTCCTGACTTTC | CASSLVSGANVLTF
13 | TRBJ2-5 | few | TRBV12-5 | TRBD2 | TGTGCTAGTCAGACCGGGGGGGTAAAGACCCAGTACTTC | CASQTGGVKTQYF
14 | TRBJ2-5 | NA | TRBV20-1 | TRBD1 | TGCAGTGCGGGGGACAGGGGGCTTAGAGAGACCCAGTACTTC | CSAGDRGLRETQYF
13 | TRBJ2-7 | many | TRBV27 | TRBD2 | TGTGCCAGCAGGCTAGCGGGAGCATACGAGCAGTACTTC | CASRLAGAYEQYF
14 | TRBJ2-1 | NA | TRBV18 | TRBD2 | TGTGCCAGCTCACGGACTAGCGGGAAGAATGAGCAGTTCTTC | CASSRTSGKNEQFF
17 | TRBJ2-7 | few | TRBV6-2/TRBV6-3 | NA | TGTGCCAGCAGTTACTCCGCCAGAGAGGGAGGGGGATACGAGCAGTACTTC | CASSYSAREGGGYEQYF
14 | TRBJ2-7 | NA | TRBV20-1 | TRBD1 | TGCAGTGCTAGAGATCAGGACAGGTCCTACGAGCAGTACTTC | CSARDQDRSYEQYF
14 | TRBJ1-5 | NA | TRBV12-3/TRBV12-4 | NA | TGTGCCAGCAGGTTATCCGGAGTCAATCAGCCCCAGCATTTT | CASRLSGVNQPQHF
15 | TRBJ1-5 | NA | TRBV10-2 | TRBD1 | TGCGCCAGCAGTGATGACAGGGGGCGGCGTCAGCCCCAGCATTTT | CASSDDRGRRQPQHF
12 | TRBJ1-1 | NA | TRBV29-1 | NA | TGCAGCGTCACTCAGGGGAACACTGAAGCTTTCTTT | CSVTQGNTEAFF